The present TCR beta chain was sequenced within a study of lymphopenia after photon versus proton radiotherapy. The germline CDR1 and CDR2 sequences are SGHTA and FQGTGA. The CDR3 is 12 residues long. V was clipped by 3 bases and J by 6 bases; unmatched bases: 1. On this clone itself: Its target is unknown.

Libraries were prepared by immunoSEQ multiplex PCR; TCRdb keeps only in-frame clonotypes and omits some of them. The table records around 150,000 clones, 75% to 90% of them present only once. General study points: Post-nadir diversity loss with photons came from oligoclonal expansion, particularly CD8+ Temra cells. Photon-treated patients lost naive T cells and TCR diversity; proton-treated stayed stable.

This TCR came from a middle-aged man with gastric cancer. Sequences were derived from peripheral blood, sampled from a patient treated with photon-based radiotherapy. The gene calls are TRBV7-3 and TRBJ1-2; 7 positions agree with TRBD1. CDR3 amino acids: CASSFTGDGYTF. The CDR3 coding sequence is TGTGCCAGCAGCTTCACAGGGGATGGCTACACCTTC.